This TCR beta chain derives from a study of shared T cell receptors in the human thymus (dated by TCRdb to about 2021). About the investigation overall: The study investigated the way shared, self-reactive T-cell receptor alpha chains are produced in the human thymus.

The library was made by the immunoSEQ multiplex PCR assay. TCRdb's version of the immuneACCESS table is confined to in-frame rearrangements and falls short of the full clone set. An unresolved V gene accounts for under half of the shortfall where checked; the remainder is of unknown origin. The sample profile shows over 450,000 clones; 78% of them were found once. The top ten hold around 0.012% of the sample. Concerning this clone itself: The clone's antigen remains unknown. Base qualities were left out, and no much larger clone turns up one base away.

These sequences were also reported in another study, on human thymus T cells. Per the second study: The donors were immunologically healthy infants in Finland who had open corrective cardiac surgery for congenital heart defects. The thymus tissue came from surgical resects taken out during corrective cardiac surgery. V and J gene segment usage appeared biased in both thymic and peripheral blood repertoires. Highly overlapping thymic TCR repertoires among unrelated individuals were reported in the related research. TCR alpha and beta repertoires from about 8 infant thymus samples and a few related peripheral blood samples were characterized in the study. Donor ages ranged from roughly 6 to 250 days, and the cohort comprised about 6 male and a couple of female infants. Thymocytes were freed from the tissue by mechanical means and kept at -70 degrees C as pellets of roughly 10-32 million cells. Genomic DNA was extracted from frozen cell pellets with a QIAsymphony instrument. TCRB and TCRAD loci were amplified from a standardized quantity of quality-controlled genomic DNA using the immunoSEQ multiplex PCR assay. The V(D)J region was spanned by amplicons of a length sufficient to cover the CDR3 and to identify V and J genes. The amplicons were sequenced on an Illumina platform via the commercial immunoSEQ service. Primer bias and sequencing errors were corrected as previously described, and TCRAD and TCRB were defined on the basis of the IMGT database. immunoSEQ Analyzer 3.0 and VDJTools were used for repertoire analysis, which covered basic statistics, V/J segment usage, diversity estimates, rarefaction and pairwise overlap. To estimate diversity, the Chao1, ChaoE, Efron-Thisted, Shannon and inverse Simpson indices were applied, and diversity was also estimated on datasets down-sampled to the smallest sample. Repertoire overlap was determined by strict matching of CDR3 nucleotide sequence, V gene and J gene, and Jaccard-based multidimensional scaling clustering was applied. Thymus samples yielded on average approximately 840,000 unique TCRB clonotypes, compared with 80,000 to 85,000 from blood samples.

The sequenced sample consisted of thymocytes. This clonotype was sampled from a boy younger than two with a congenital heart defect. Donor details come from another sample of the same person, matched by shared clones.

The CDR3 region has the sequence CASSAGEGEGPASLYNEQFF. The sequence in DNA is TGTGCCAGCAGTGCCGGGGAGGGGGAGGGCCCAGCGAGCCTCTACAATGAGCAGTTCTTC. Rearrangement joined TRBV2 to TRBJ2-1, with TRBD2 tentatively as D gene (7 bases match). From a lookup of the germline V gene, CDR1 and CDR2 are SNHLY and FYNNEI. The CDR3 runs 20 residues from the cysteine to the phenylalanine. CDR3 DNA only is kept here, 60 bases in frame from base 1. V and J lose 4 bases and 3 bases, and a span of 28 bases separates them.